These 7 T cell receptor beta chains came from one sample sequenced in a study of T cell responses to AZD1222 COVID-19 vaccine. Only in-frame clones appear in the TCRdb table, and some are missing; sequencing was by immunoSEQ multiplex PCR. The sample has around 130,000 clones, about 89% seen once; the top ten hold 8% to 10%. The specimen was peripheral blood, collected 28 days after the second AZD1222 dose. The origin of the receptors is an adult who received the AZD1222 COVID-19 vaccine.

The chain uses TRBV6-5 and TRBJ1-3, with 7 bases lining up with TRBD1. Germline CDR1 reads MNHEY; CDR2 reads SVGAGI. The V and J ends lost 7 bases and 3 bases, in that order; junction bases with no gene match: 6. The CDR3 covers 14 residues. CDR3 DNA sequence: TGTGCCAGCAATAGACAGGGAATTGGAAACACCATATATTTT. Protein sequence: CASNRQGIGNTIYF.

The CDR3 DNA reads as TGTGCCAGCAAAATGAGCGGGGCTACAGATACGCAGTATTTT. This sequence encodes CASKMSGATDTQYF. This chain connects TRBV3-1 (or the pseudogene TRBV3-2) to TRBJ2-3; TRBD2 agrees at 7 bases. The V and J ends lost 7 bases and 3 bases, in that order; junction bases with no gene match: 7. Germline-derived CDR1 and CDR2 are LGHDT and YNNKEL (reference sequence). This CDR3 region has 14 residues.

This CDR3 reads CASSLGPSSTDTQYF. The CDR3 nucleotides read TGTGCCAGCAGCCTGGGACCATCCTCCACAGATACGCAGTATTTT. The J gene is TRBJ2-3, the V gene TRBV6-5; D tentatively fits TRBD1 or TRBD2 (5 bases each). V was clipped by 6 bases and J by 2 bases, with 15 bases between them. Germline assignment: CDR1 MNHEY and CDR2 SVGAGI. The CDR3 contains 15 residues.

V usage is TRBV19 and J usage is TRBJ1-1, with D perhaps matching TRBD1 (5 bases). This CDR3 region has 14 residues. Germline values: CDR1 LNHDA, CDR2 SQIVND (reference sequence). V lost 3 bases to trimming and J lost 5 bases, with 13 bases between them. CDR3 residues: CASSMPGWGTEAFF. The DNA of the CDR3 is TGTGCCAGTAGTATGCCCGGTTGGGGGACTGAAGCTTTCTTT.

The chain joins TRBV6-5 to TRBJ2-7; D is unclear. Per germline, CDR1 MNHEY and CDR2 SVGAGI. Trimming stripped 5 bases from V and 7 bases from J, with 15 bases between. This CDR3 spans 13 amino acids. In DNA, the CDR3 is TGTGCCAGCAGTATACGACCAGTTGGAGAGCAGTACTTC. Amino acids: CASSIRPVGEQYF.

The chain links TRBV7-3 to TRBJ1-2; 7 positions match TRBD1. J gave up 4 bases and V 4 bases, and 3 bases lay outside the gene matches. CDR1 SGHTA and CDR2 FQGTGA come from the germline V gene. This CDR3 contains 13 residues. The CDR3 sequence: CASSSTGAYGYTF. The CDR3, as DNA: TGTGCCAGCAGCTCAACAGGGGCCTATGGCTACACCTTC.

The chain carries TRBV7-9 and TRBJ2-5; TRBD1 matches at 9 bases. This CDR3 comprises 14 residues. J lost 6 bases, V lost 4 bases, and 6 bases had no gene match. The germline V gene has CDR1 SEHNR and CDR2 FQNEAQ (reference sequence). The CDR3 loop is CASSSRTGEQTQYF. The CDR3, as DNA: TGTGCCAGCAGCTCGCGGACAGGGGAACAGACCCAGTACTTC.